The 20 T cell receptor beta chains listed next were all sequenced from one sample in a study of T cells in Graves' hyperthyroidism and ophthalmopathy. RNA transcripts yielded amplified TCR beta CDR3 regions. An initial round of RT-PCR targeting the TCR CDR3 relied on the HTBI primer set. TCRdb ran MiXCR on the multiplex PCR reads and lists one entry per CDR3 protein. The table has 300,000 to 350,000 distinct CDR3 sequences, about 15% seen once. The specimen sequenced was blood. The receptors here all came from a woman aged 25 to 39 with Graves' hyperthyroidism.

This clonotype came up a few times. The V gene is TRBV29-1, the J gene TRBJ2-7; 7 bases are a match to TRBD2. Germline V gives CDR1 SQVTM, CDR2 ANQGSEA. CDR3 size: 12 residues. V lost 7 bases to trimming and J lost 3 bases; unmatched junction nucleotides: 6. The CDR3 DNA is TGCAGCGCGCATTCGGGGGGCTACGAGCAGTACTTC. This gives the protein CSAHSGGYEQYF.

This clonotype was seen more than once but under ten times. The J gene is TRBJ2-4, the V gene TRBV3-1; no clear D. The germline gives CDR1 LGHDT, CDR2 YNNKEL (reference sequence). V was cut by 4 bases and J by 0 bases, with 13 bases left in between. The CDR3 sequence is 16 residues long. The CDR3 coding sequence is TGTGCCAGCAGCCCCACCCCTAGACTAGCCAAAAACATTCAGTACTTC. Translating it yields CASSPTPRLAKNIQYF.

This clonotype was seen a single time. The chain is built from TRBV5-4 and TRBJ2-2, with 7 bases identical to TRBD1. From germline, CDR1 is SGHNT and CDR2 YYREEE (reference sequence). The CDR3 runs to 15 residues. After removal of 3 bases from V and 5 bases from J, the junction contained 7 bases not matched to a gene. This CDR3 is CASSSTDRTTGELFF. DNA of the CDR3: TGTGCCAGCAGCTCGACGGACAGGACGACCGGGGAGCTGTTTTTT.

The sample holds a few counts of this clonotype. The gene calls are TRBV19 and TRBJ1-5; D gene uncertain. This CDR3 contains 13 residues. CDR1 and CDR2 from the germline V gene are LNHDA and SQIVND (reference sequence). Trimming pared 5 bases from V and 5 bases from J, leaving 10 bases between. The CDR3 nucleotides are TGTGCCAGTAGTCAGGAGACGGATCAGCCCCAGCATTTT. This encodes CASSQETDQPQHF.

In this sample, this clonotype turned up many times. This sequence joins TRBV2 and TRBJ2-1; no clear D gene. Between the trimmed V and J ends, which lost 7 bases and 5 bases, there was a span of 18 bases. The CDR3 spans 15 residues. Germline V gene lookup returns CDR1 SNHLY and CDR2 FYNNEI. The CDR3 bases are TGTGCCAGCAACTCAAGGGCACAAAAAAACAATGAGCAGTTCTTC. Amino acid sequence: CASNSRAQKNNEQFF. Drawing the rest from reference TRBV2 and TRBJ2-1, the complete variable domain is EPEVTQTPSHQVTQMGQEVILRCVPISNHLYFYWYRQILGQKVEFLVSFYNNEISEKSEIFDDQFSVERPDGSNFTLKIRSTKLEDSAMYFCASNSRAQKNNEQFFGPGTRLTVL.

This clonotype was observed a few times. The CDR3 coding sequence is TGCGCCAGCAGCTTGGATTTGGGAGGTAACACCGGGGAGCTGTTTTTT. This encodes CASSLDLGGNTGELFF. The chain combines TRBV5-1 with TRBJ2-2; weak D call: TRBD2 (6 bases). The V and J ends lost 0 bases and 2 bases respectively, with 11 bases between them. Germline values: CDR1 SGHRS, CDR2 YFSETQ. This CDR3 has 16 amino acids.

This clonotype was recorded at least ten times. CDR3: CASSLRALYNEQFF. The CDR3 nucleotides read TGCGCCAGCAGCCTTCGGGCCCTCTACAATGAGCAGTTCTTC. The chain couples TRBV5-1 to TRBJ2-1; D call uncertain. The CDR3 is 14 residues long. V dropped 4 bases and J dropped 3 bases, with 11 bases sitting between them. Germline V lookup: CDR1 SGHRS, CDR2 YFSETQ.

This clonotype has ten or more counts. V is TRBV2 and J is TRBJ2-1; a weak D match, TRBD1 (7 bases). Trimming shortened V by 4 bases and J by 2 bases, and 12 bases separated the two germline ends. The CDR3 runs to 15 residues. The germline CDR1 and CDR2 sequences are SNHLY and FYNNEI. For the CDR3, the DNA is TGTGCCAGCAGTGTCAGGGGGGTGACCTACAATGAGCAGTTCTTC. Amino acids: CASSVRGVTYNEQFF.

This chain links TRBV19 with TRBJ2-2; D gene unclear. V gave up 7 bases and J gave up 0 bases, with 12 bases separating them. The CDR3 runs 15 residues. Germline V gives CDR1 LNHDA, CDR2 SQIVND (reference sequence). CDR3 nucleotides: TGTGCCAGTAAATCACGGAACTCGAACACCGGGGAGCTGTTTTTT. Amino acids: CASKSRNSNTGELFF. The full variable domain, with the rest looked up from reference TRBV19 and TRBJ2-2, is DGGITQSPKYLFRKEGQNVTLSCEQNLNHDAMYWYRQDPGQGLRLIYYSQIVNDFQKGDIAEGYSVSREKKESFPLTVTSAQKNPTAFYLCASKSRNSNTGELFFGEGSRLTVL.

Many counts were recorded for this clonotype. The chain carries TRBV2 and TRBJ2-3; no firm D call. Trimming took 4 bases from V and 6 from J, leaving 5 bases between them. The CDR3 is made up of 11 amino acids. Per germline, CDR1 SNHLY and CDR2 FYNNEI. CDR3 amino acids: CASSAGDTQYF. Written as DNA, the CDR3 is TGTGCCAGCAGTGCTGGGGATACGCAGTATTTT.

Remarks on this clonotype: This could be a read error, since a much larger clone is one nucleotide away. J is TRBJ2-1 and V is TRBV10-3; no clear D gene. Germline lookup yields CDR1 ENHRY and CDR2 SYGVKD. This CDR3 contains 11 residues. For the CDR3, the DNA is TGTGCCATCAGTGACAGGTATGAGCAGTCCTTC. It encodes CAISDRYEQSF.

There are many counts of this clonotype. In DNA, the CDR3 is TGTGCCAGCAGCCATAGACTAGCGCGCTACAATGAGCAGTTCTTC. Translating gives CASSHRLARYNEQFF. V gene TRBV12-3 or TRBV12-4 combines with J gene TRBJ2-1; 8 positions agree with TRBD2. V lost 6 bases and J lost 3; bases outside the gene matches: 7. The CDR3 has 15 residues.

The chain has TRBV20-1 and TRBJ2-1, with D tentatively TRBD1 or TRBD2 (5 bases each). The V end lost 0 bases, the J end lost 2 bases, and 11 bases lay between the germline ends. The CDR3 contains 15 residues. Germline assignment: CDR1 DFQATT and CDR2 SNEGSKA (reference sequence). CDR3 loop: CSARDVQGPYNEQFF. The CDR3 nucleotides read TGCAGTGCTAGAGATGTCCAGGGACCCTACAATGAGCAGTTCTTC.

This clonotype was counted at least ten times. The chain is built from TRBV27 and TRBJ2-1; 12 bases line up with TRBD2. Germline CDR1 MNHEY, CDR2 SMNVEV (reference sequence). V lost 6 bases, J lost 9 bases, and 9 bases stayed unmatched. This CDR3 comprises 15 residues. The CDR3 sequence: CASSPRLAGAGEQFF. CDR3 in DNA: TGTGCCAGCAGCCCCCGACTAGCGGGAGCTGGTGAGCAGTTCTTC.

The sample holds a few counts of this clonotype. The J gene is TRBJ1-1, the V gene TRBV9; D is unclear. The V and J ends lost 0 bases and 0 bases respectively, with 6 bases between them. Germline CDR1 is SGDLS and CDR2 is YYNGEE. This CDR3 has 14 amino acids. The CDR3 spells CASSVGSLNTEAFF. The CDR3 nucleotides read TGTGCCAGCAGCGTAGGGTCATTGAACACTGAAGCTTTCTTT.

The genes are TRBV20-1 and TRBJ2-3; 11 bases line up with TRBD2. J was trimmed by 5 bases and V by 4 bases; bases with no gene match: 8. This CDR3 has 15 residues. Germline lookup yields CDR1 DFQATT and CDR2 SNEGSKA (reference sequence). Here the CDR3 reads CSAKELAGEGDTQYF. CDR3 sequence (DNA): TGCAGTGCTAAAGAACTAGCGGGAGAGGGAGATACGCAGTATTTT.

The table lists this clonotype with many counts. This chain uses TRBV7-6 with TRBJ1-1; D uncertain. The CDR3 has 14 residues. Germline V lookup: CDR1 SGHVS, CDR2 FNYEAQ. V lost 5 bases, J lost 4 bases, and 14 bases lay in between. CDR3: CASSPVAVGTEAFF. Here the CDR3 DNA reads TGTGCCAGCAGCCCGGTGGCCGTCGGCACTGAAGCTTTCTTT.

In its sample, this clonotype was seen a few times. This sequence may be a read error, since a much larger clone differs from it by one base. The chain has TRBV28 and TRBJ1-1, with D possibly TRBD1 on 5 matching bases. V was shortened by 11 bases and J by 1 base, with 8 bases between the two germline ends. The CDR3 length is 11 residues. Germline V gene sequence: CDR1 MDHEN, CDR2 SYDVKM. The CDR3 DNA follows: TGTGCCGGCGGACAGAACACTGAAGCTTTCTTT. It translates to CAGGQNTEAFF.

This clonotype was counted ten times or more. The chain links TRBV11-1 to TRBJ2-3; 8 bases line up with TRBD2. Germline V gene lookup returns CDR1 SGHAT and CDR2 FQDESV (reference sequence). The V segment lost 5 bases and the J segment 2 bases; nucleotides outside the gene matches: 9. This CDR3 has 16 residues. The CDR3 bases are TGTGCCAGCAGCCCGGGACTAGAGGAGGTCACAGATACGCAGTATTTT. It codes for CASSPGLEEVTDTQYF.

The J gene is TRBJ2-3, the V gene TRBV24-1, with TRBD1 matching 8 bases. In germline, CDR1 is KGHDR, CDR2 SFDVKD. V lost 7 bases and J lost 3; bases outside the gene matches: 5. This CDR3 has 14 amino acids. CDR3 sequence: CATSERTGTDTQYF. The CDR3 DNA follows: TGTGCCACCAGCGAGAGGACAGGGACAGATACGCAGTATTTT.